A selection of T cell receptor beta chains follows, all from one sample in a study of OX40 agonist ivuxolimab in advanced cancers. Clones were sequenced by immunoSEQ multiplex PCR, and TCRdb holds only the in-frame ones, with some missing. The table lists tens of thousands of clones, 87% of them singletons, with under 1.5% in the top ten. This material consisted of CD4+ or CD8+ T cells sorted from blood, taken in a trial of the OX40 agonist ivuxolimab. All receptors come from an adult with an advanced solid tumor such as melanoma, head and neck, liver or kidney cancer. Each CDR3 is given without its conserved first and last residue.

J gene	V gene	CDR3 protein
TRBJ2-7	TRBV29-1	SVESGGRNEQY
TRBJ1-4	TRBV7-8	ASSKSGGVGEKLF
TRBJ1-3	TRBV5-4	ASSLGGFSGNTIY
TRBJ2-7	TRBV5-4	ASSLDGYEQY
TRBJ2-3	TRBV9	ASSVGGIDTQY
TRBJ2-7	TRBV5-1	ASSLVKYEQY
TRBJ1-5	TRBV12-5	ASGLGLGPNQPQH
TRBJ2-2	TRBV5-4	ASSPDYYTGELF
TRBJ2-2	TRBV28	ASSPSGTGAGELF
TRBJ2-7	TRBV28	ASSLRGGVAEQY
TRBJ2-1	TRBV28	ASSSPGVYEQF
TRBJ1-2	TRBV15	ATSTDRYYGYT
TRBJ2-7	TRBV30	AWSPRQGLVNDEQY
TRBJ1-3	TRBV28	ASSLDRGTLLNSGNTIY
TRBJ2-7	TRBV6-5	ASSYRDGSYEQY
TRBJ2-5	TRBV7-3	ASSLRTGWGETQY
TRBJ2-1	TRBV9	ASSGTLDRGGTSALFEQF
TRBJ1-4	TRBV7-9	ASSFSQGPNEKLF
TRBJ2-3	TRBV18	ASSRNSGGGTDTQY
TRBJ1-1	TRBV19	ASSSQVNTEAF
TRBJ1-5	TRBV5-1	ASSVGGLSNQPQH
TRBJ2-6	TRBV7-9	ASRGQSTSSGANVLT
TRBJ1-1	TRBV4-2	ASSQDVLLTEAF
TRBJ2-3	TRBV7-8	ASSPAVPLGRPTDTQY
TRBJ1-2	TRBV2	ASSEGQAYGYT
TRBJ1-5	TRBV19	ASSMDRNQPQH
TRBJ2-1	TRBV29-1	SGGTSGPNEQF
TRBJ2-4	TRBV11-2	ASSYRTGGLANIQY
TRBJ1-1	TRBV27	ASSRGAEMNTEAF
TRBJ2-3	TRBV5-4	ASSDDAGGQSQY
TRBJ1-5	TRBV19	ASCEGRGYQPQH
TRBJ1-2	TRBV7-8	ASSTGLGYT
TRBJ2-3	TRBV28	ASTLLRGAERKTDTQY